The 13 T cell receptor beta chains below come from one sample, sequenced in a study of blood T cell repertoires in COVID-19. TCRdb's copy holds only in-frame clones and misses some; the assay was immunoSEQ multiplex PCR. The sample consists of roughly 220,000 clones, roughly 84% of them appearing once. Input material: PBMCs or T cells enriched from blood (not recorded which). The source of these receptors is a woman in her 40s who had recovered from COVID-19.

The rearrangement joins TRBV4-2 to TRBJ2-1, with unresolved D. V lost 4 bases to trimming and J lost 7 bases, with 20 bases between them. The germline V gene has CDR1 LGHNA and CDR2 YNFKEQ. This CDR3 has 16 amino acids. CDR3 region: CASSPERSFLENEQFF. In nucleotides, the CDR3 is TGTGCCAGCAGCCCAGAAAGGAGTTTCTTGGAAAATGAGCAGTTCTTC.

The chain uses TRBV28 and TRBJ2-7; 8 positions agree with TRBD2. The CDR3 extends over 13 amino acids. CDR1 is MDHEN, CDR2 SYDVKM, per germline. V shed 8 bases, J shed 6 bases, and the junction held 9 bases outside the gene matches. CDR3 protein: CASVGSGRGEQYF. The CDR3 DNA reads TGTGCCAGCGTGGGAAGCGGGAGAGGCGAGCAGTACTTC. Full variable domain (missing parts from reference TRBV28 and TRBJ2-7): DVKVTQSSRYLVKRTGEKVFLECVQDMDHENMFWYRQDPGLGLRLIYFSYDVKMKEKGDIPEGYSVSREKKERFSLILESASTNQTSMYLCASVGSGRGEQYFGPGTRLTVT.

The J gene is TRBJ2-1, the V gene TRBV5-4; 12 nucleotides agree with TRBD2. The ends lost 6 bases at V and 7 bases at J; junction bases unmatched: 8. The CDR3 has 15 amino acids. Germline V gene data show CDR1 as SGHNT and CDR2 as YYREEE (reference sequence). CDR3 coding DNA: TGTGCCAGCACGCCCGGGACTAGCGGGCGTAATGAGCAGTTCTTC. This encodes CASTPGTSGRNEQFF. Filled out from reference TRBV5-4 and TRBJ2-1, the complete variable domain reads ETGVTQSPTHLIKTRGQQVTLRCSSQSGHNTVSWYQQALGQGPQFIFQYYREEENGRGNFPPRFSGLQFPNYSSELNVNALELDDSALYLCASTPGTSGRNEQFFGPGTRLTVL.

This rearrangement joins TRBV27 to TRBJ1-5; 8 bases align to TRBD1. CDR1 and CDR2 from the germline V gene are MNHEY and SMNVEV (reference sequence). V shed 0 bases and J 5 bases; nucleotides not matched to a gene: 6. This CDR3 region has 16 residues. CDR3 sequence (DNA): TGTGCCAGCAGTTTATCGGGACAGGAAGGATATCAGCCCCAGCATTTT. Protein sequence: CASSLSGQEGYQPQHF.

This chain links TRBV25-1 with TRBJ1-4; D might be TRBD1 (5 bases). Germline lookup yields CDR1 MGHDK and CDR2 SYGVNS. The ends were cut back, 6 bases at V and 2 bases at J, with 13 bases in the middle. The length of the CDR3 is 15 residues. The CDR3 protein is CASRPDRTTNEKLFF. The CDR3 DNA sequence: TGTGCCAGCAGACCAGACAGAACCACTAATGAAAAACTGTTTTTT.

The CDR3 is CASSEFGADTQYF. CDR3 DNA sequence: TGTGCCAGCAGTGAATTTGGAGCAGATACGCAGTATTTT. This sequence joins TRBV25-1 and TRBJ2-3; D is undetermined. The V gene's germline CDR1 is MGHDK and CDR2 SYGVNS. V lost 1 base and J lost 4, with 6 bases in between. CDR3 size: 13 residues.

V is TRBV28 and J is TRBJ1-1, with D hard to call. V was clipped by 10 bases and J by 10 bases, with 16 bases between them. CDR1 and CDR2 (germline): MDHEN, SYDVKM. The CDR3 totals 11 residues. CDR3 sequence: CATRGSRRAFF. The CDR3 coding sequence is TGTGCCACCCGGGGATCGCGACGAGCTTTCTTT.

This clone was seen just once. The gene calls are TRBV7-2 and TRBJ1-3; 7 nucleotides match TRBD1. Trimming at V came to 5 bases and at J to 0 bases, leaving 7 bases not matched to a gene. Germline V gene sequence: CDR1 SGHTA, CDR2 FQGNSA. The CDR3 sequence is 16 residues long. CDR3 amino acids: CASSHGQANSGNTIYF. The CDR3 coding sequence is TGTGCCAGCAGCCACGGACAGGCGAACTCTGGAAACACCATATATTTT. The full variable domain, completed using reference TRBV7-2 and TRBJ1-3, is GAGVSQSPSNKVTEKGKDVELRCDPISGHTALYWYRQSLGQGLEFLIYFQGNSAPDKSGLPSDRFSAERTGGSVSTLTIQRTQQEDSAVYLCASSHGQANSGNTIYFGEGSWLTVV.

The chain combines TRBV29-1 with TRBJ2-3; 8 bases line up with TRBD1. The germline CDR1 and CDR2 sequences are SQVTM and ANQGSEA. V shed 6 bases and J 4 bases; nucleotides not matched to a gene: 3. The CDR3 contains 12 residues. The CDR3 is CSVGTGPDTQYF. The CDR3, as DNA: TGCAGCGTGGGGACAGGCCCAGATACGCAGTATTTT.

The CDR3: CSATGFSYEQYF. CDR3 nucleotide sequence: TGCAGCGCTACAGGGTTCTCCTACGAGCAGTACTTC. This chain connects TRBV29-1 to TRBJ2-7, with TRBD1 as a possible D gene (6 bases). The germline V and J ends were trimmed by 7 bases and 0 bases, with 10 bases remaining between them. The CDR3 contains 12 residues. Germline V lookup: CDR1 SQVTM, CDR2 ANQGSEA.

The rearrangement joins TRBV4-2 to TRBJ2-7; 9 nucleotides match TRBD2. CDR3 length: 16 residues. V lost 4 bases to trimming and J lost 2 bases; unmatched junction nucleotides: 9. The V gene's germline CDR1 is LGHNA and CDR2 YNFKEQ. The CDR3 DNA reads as TGTGCCAGCAGCCTGGGAACTAGCGGGCGTGCCTACGAGCAGTACTTC. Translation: CASSLGTSGRAYEQYF.

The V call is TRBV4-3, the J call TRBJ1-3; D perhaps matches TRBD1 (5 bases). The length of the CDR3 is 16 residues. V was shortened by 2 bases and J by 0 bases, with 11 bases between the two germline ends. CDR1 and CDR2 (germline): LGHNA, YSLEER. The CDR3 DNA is TGCGCCAGCAGCCAAAAAAACAGGACCTCTGGAAACACCATATATTTT. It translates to CASSQKNRTSGNTIYF.

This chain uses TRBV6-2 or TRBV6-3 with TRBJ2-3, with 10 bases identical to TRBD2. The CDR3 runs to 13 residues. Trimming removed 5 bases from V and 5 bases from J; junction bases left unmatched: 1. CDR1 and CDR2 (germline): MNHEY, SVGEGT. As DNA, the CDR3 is TGTGCCAGCAGTCGACTAGCGGGAGATACGCAGTATTTT. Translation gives CASSRLAGDTQYF.